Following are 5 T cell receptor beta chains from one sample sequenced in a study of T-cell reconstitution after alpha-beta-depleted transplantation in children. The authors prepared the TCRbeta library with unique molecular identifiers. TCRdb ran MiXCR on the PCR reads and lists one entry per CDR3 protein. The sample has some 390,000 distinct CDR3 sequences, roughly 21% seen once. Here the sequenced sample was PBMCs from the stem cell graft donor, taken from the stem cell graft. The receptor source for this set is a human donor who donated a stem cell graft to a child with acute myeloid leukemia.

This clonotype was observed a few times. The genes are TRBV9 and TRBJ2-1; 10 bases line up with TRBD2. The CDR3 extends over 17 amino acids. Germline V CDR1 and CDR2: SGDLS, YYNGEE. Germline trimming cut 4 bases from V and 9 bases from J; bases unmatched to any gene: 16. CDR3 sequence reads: CASSPHVSGRSQGEQFF. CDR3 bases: TGTGCCAGCAGCCCTCACGTTAGCGGGAGGTCACAGGGTGAGCAGTTCTTC.

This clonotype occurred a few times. The CDR3: CASTTSGRASYEQYF. Written as DNA, the CDR3 is TGTGCCAGCACCACTAGCGGGAGGGCTTCCTACGAGCAGTACTTC. This chain connects TRBV12-3 or TRBV12-4 to TRBJ2-7, with TRBD2 identical over 13 bases. The CDR3 sequence is 15 residues long. V was pared by 7 bases and J by 1 base, with 4 bases of the junction left unmatched.

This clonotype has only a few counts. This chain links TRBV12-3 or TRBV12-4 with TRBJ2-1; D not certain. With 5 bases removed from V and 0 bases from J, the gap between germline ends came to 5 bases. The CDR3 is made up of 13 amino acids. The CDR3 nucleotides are TGTGCCAGCAGTATAAACTCCTACAATGAGCAGTTCTTC. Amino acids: CASSINSYNEQFF.

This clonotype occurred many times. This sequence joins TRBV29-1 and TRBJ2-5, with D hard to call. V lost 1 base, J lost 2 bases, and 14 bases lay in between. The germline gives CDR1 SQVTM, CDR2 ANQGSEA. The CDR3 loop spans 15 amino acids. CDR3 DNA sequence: TGCAGCGTTGAAGTTCAGGCAGCCATTCAAGAGACCCAGTACTTC. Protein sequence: CSVEVQAAIQETQYF.

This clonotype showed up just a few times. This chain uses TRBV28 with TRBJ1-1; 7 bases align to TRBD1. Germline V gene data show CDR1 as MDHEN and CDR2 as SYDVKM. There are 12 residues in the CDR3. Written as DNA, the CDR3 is TGTGAATTGACAGGGATCGTCACTGAAGCTTTCTTT. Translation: CELTGIVTEAFF.